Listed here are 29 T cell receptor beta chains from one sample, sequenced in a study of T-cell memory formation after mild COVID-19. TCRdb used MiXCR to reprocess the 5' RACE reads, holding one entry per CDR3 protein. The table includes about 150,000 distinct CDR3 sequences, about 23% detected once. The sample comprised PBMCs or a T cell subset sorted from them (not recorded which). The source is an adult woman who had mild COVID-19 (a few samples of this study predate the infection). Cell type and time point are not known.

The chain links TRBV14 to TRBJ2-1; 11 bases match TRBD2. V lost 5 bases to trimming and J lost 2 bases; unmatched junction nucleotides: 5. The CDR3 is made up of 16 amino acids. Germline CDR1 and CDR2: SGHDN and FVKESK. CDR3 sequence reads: CASSRLAGPPYNEQFF. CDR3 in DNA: TGTGCCAGCAGCAGACTAGCGGGACCTCCCTACAATGAGCAGTTCTTC.

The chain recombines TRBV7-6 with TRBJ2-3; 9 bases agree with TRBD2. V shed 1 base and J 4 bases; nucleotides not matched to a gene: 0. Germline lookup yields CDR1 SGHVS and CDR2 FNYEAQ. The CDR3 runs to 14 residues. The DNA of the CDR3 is TGTGCCAGCAGCTTAGGGACTAGCGCAGATACGCAGTATTTT. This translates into CASSLGTSADTQYF.

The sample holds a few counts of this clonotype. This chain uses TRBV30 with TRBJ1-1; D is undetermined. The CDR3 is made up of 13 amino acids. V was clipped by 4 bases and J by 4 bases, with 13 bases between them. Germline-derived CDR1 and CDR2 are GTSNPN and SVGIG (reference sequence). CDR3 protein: CAWMTREFTEAFF. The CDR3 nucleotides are TGTGCCTGGATGACGAGGGAATTCACTGAAGCTTTCTTT.

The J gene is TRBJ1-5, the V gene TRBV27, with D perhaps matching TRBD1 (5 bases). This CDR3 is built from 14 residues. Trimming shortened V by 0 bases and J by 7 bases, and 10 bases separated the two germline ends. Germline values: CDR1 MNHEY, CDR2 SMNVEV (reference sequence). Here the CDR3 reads CASSLSGVQQPQHF. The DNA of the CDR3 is TGTGCCAGCAGTTTATCAGGGGTCCAACAGCCCCAGCATTTT.

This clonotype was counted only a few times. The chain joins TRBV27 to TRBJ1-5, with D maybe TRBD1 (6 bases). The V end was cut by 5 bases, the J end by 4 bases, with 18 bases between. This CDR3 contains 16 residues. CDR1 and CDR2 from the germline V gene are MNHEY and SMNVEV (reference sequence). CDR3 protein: CASSPLQGMVNQPQHF. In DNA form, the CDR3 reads TGTGCCAGCAGTCCCCTACAGGGAATGGTGAATCAGCCCCAGCATTTT.

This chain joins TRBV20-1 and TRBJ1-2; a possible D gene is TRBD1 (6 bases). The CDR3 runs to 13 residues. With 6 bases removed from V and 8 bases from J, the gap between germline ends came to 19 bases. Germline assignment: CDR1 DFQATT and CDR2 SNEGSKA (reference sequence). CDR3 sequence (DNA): TGCAGTGCGCCCGCGCGACAGGCGGGGGGCTACACCTTC. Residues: CSAPARQAGGYTF.

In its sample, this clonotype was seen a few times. The CDR3 coding sequence is TGCGCCAGCAGCCAAGAGGACAGGGAGATAAATGAGCAGTTCTTC. It encodes CASSQEDREINEQFF. The rearrangement uses TRBV4-1 and TRBJ2-1; 8 bases are a match to TRBD1. V shed 0 bases and J 7 bases; nucleotides not matched to a gene: 5. This CDR3 is 15 amino acids long. Germline assignment: CDR1 MGHRA and CDR2 YSYEKL.

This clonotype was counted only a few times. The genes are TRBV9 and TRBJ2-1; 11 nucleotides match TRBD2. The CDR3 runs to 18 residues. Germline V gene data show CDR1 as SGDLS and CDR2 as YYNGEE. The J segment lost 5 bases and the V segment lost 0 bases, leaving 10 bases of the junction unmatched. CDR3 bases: TGTGCCAGCAGCGTAGGAGGTAGCGGGAGGGCTGTCAACAATGAGCAGTTCTTC. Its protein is CASSVGGSGRAVNNEQFF.

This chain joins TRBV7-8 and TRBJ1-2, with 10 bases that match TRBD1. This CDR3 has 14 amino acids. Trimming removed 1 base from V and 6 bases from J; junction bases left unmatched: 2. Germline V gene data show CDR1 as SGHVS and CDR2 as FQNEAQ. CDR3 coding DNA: TGTGCCAGCAGCTTAGTGGGGACAGGGGATGGCTACACCTTC. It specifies CASSLVGTGDGYTF.

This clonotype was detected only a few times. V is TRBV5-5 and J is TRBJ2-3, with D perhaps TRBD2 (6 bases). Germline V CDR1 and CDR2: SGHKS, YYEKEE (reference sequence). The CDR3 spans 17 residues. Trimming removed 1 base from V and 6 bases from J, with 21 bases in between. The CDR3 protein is CASSLYLRETPGDTQYF. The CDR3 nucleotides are TGTGCCAGCAGCTTGTATCTCCGGGAGACACCGGGGGATACGCAGTATTTT. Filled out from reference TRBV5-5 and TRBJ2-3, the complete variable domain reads DAGVTQSPTHLIKTRGQQVTLRCSPISGHKSVSWYQQVLGQGPQFIFQYYEKEERGRGNFPDRFSARQFPNYSSELNVNALLLGDSALYLCASSLYLRETPGDTQYFGPGTRLTVL.

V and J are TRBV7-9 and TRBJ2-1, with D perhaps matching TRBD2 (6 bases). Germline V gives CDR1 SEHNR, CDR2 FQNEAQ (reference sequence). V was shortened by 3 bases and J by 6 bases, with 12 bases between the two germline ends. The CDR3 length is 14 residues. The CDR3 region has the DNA TGTGCCAGCAGCTTTCCGGGAGTGGCCAATGAGCAGTTCTTC. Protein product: CASSFPGVANEQFF.

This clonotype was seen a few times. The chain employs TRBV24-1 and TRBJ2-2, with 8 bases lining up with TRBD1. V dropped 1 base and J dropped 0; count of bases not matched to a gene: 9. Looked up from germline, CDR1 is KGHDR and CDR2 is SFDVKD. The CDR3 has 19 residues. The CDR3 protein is CATSDFFGQGNSNTGELFF. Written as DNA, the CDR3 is TGTGCCACCAGTGATTTTTTCGGACAGGGTAATTCGAACACCGGGGAGCTGTTTTTT.

The CDR3 is CASGRIDYGYTF. The CDR3 DNA sequence: TGTGCCAGCGGGAGGATAGACTATGGCTACACCTTC. The chain joins TRBV2 to TRBJ1-2; D gene uncertain. V shed 8 bases and J shed 3 bases, with 10 bases lying between them. The CDR3 has 12 residues. Germline values: CDR1 SNHLY, CDR2 FYNNEI.

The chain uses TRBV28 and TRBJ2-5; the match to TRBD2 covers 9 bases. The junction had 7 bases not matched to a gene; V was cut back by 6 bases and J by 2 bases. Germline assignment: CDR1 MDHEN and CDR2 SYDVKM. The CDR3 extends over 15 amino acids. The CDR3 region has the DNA TGTGCCAGCAGCCCCGGGACTAGCCTACAAGAGACCCAGTACTTC. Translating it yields CASSPGTSLQETQYF. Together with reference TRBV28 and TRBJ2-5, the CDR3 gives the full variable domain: DVKVTQSSRYLVKRTGEKVFLECVQDMDHENMFWYRQDPGLGLRLIYFSYDVKMKEKGDIPEGYSVSREKKERFSLILESASTNQTSMYLCASSPGTSLQETQYFGPGTRLLVL.

The CDR3, as DNA: TGTGCCACCAGCAGAGACGCAAAGGGGGGTTCGAGAGAGACCCAGTACTTC. Translated, it gives CATSRDAKGGSRETQYF. The chain joins TRBV15 to TRBJ2-5; D is perhaps TRBD1 or TRBD2 (6 bases each). Germline CDR1 is LNHNV and CDR2 is YYDKDF (reference sequence). The CDR3 spans 17 residues. The V end was cut by 0 bases, the J end by 4 bases, with 18 bases between.

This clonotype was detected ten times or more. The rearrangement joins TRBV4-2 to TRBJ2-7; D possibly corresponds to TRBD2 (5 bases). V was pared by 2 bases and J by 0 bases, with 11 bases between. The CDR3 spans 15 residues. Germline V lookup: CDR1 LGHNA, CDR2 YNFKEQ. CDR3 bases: TGTGCCAGCAGCCAAATCCACGGGGACTCCTACGAGCAGTACTTC. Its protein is CASSQIHGDSYEQYF.

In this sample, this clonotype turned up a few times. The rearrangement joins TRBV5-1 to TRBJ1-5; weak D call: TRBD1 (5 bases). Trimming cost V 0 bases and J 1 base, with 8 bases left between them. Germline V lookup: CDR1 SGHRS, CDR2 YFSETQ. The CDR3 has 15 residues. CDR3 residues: CASSLEGESNQPQHF. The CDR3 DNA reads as TGCGCCAGCAGCTTGGAAGGGGAGAGCAATCAGCCCCAGCATTTT.

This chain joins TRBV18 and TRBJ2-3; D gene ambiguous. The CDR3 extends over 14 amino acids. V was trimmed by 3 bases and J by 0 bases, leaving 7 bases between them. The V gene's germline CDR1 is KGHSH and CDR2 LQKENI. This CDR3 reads CASSPTASTDTQYF. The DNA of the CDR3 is TGTGCCAGCTCACCTACGGCAAGCACAGATACGCAGTATTTT.

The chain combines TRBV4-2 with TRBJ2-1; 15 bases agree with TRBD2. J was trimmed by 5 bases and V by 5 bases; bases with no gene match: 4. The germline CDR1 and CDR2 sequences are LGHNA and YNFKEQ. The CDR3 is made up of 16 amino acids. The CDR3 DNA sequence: TGTGCCAGCAGCTTATGGACTAGCGGGGGGGACAATGAGCAGTTCTTC. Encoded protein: CASSLWTSGGDNEQFF.

CDR3 amino acids: CASAQSERADEQFF. The CDR3 coding sequence is TGTGCCAGCGCTCAAAGCGAGCGAGCGGATGAGCAGTTCTTC. The chain recombines TRBV7-9 with TRBJ2-1, with TRBD2 as a possible D gene (5 bases). Trimming took 8 bases from V and 8 from J, leaving 19 bases between them. The CDR3 loop spans 14 amino acids. Germline-derived CDR1 and CDR2 are SEHNR and FQNEAQ (reference sequence).

DNA of the CDR3: TGTGCCAGCAGTCCACTAGCGGGGGGGAAAGAGACCCAGTACTTC. As protein: CASSPLAGGKETQYF. The chain employs TRBV13 and TRBJ2-5; 13 bases fit TRBD2. Germline V gene sequence: CDR1 PRHDT, CDR2 FYEKMQ (reference sequence). The CDR3 contains 15 residues. V dropped 6 bases and J dropped 3; count of bases not matched to a gene: 4. The whole variable domain, filled in from reference TRBV13 and TRBJ2-5, reads AAGVIQSPRHLIKEKRETATLKCYPIPRHDTVYWYQQGPGQDPQFLISFYEKMQSDKGSIPDRFSAQQFSDYHSELNMSSLELGDSALYFCASSPLAGGKETQYFGPGTRLLVL.

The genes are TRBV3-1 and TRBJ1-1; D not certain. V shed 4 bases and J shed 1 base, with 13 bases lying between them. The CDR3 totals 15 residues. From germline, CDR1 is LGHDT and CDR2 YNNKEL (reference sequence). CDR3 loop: CASSPSYGGNTEAFF. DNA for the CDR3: TGTGCCAGCAGCCCCTCGTACGGAGGGAACACTGAAGCTTTCTTT.

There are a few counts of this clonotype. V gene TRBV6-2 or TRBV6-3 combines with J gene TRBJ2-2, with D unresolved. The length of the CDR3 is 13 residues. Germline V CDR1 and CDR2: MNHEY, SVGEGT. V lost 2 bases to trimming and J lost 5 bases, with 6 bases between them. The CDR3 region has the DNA TGTGCCAGCAGTTACATCGATACCGGGGAGCTGTTTTTT. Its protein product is CASSYIDTGELFF.

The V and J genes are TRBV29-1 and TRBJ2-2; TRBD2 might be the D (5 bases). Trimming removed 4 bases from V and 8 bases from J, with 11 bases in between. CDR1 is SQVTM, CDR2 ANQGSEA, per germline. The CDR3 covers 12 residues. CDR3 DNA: TGCAGCGTTGGCGCGGGCGCTGGGGAGCTGTTTTTT. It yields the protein CSVGAGAGELFF.

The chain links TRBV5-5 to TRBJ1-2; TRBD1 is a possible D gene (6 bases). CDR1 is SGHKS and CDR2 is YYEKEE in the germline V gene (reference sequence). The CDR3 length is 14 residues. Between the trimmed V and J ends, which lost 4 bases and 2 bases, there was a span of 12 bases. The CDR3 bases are TGTGCCAGCAGCCGGACAGACGGGAACTATGGCTACACCTTC. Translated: CASSRTDGNYGYTF.

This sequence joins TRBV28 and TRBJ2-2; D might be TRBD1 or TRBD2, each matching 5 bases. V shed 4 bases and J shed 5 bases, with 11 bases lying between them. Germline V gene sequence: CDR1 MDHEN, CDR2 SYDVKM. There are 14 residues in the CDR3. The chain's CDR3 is CASSSGGLTGELFF. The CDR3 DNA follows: TGTGCCAGCAGTTCTGGGGGTCTAACCGGGGAGCTGTTTTTT. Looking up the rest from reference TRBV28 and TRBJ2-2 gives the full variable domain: DVKVTQSSRYLVKRTGEKVFLECVQDMDHENMFWYRQDPGLGLRLIYFSYDVKMKEKGDIPEGYSVSREKKERFSLILESASTNQTSMYLCASSSGGLTGELFFGEGSRLTVL.

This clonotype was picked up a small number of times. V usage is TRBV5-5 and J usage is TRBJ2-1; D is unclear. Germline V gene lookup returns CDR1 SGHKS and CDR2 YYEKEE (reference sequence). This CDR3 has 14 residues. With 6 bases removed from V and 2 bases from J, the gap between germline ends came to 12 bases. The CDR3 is CASIQTWAYNEQFF. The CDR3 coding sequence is TGTGCCAGCATCCAGACGTGGGCCTACAATGAGCAGTTCTTC.

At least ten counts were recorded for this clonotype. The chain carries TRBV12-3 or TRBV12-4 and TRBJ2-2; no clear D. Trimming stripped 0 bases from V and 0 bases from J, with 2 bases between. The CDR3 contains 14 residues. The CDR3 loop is CASSLAPNTGELFF. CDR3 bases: TGTGCCAGCAGTTTAGCTCCGAACACCGGGGAGCTGTTTTTT.

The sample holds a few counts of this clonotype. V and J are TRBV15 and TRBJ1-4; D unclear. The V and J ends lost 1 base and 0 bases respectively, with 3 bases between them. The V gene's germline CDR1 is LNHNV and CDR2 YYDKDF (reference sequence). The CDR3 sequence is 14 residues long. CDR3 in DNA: TGTGCCACCAGCAGAGGGGCAACTAATGAAAAACTGTTTTTT. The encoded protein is CATSRGATNEKLFF.